Below, 30 T cell receptor beta chains from the same sample are listed, as sequenced in a study of long-term antiretroviral therapy in people with HIV. The libraries were made with immunoSEQ v3.0 at survey level. The repertoire was sequenced with immunoSEQ multiplex PCR; TCRdb's copy has only in-frame clones and lacks some. Seen here are roughly 29,000 clones, over 90% observed once, and the top ten hold 3% to 3.5%. Specimen: unsorted PBMCs, collected 5.3 years after starting antiretroviral therapy. The source is a man aged 45-65 years with HIV.

The chain has TRBV5-5 and TRBJ1-4; the D gene is possibly TRBD1 (6 bases). V lost 1 base and J 1 base, leaving 8 bases between the germline ends. Per the germline V gene, CDR1 is SGHKS and CDR2 is YYEKEE (reference sequence). The CDR3 consists of 15 residues. CDR3 sequence reads: CASSLRGGTNEKLFF. CDR3 DNA sequence: TGTGCCAGCAGCTTGAGGGGGGGAACTAATGAAAAACTGTTTTTT.

The CDR3 spells CASGGDTWGYGYTF. The DNA of the CDR3 is TGTGCCAGCGGGGGGGACACCTGGGGCTATGGCTACACCTTC. The V gene is TRBV28, the J gene TRBJ1-2, with a tentative D call TRBD1 (6 bases). This CDR3 is 14 amino acids long. V lost 8 bases and J lost 4, with 17 bases in between. Germline-derived CDR1 and CDR2 are MDHEN and SYDVKM.

V is TRBV5-1 and J is TRBJ2-3; TRBD2 agrees at 9 bases. The junction had 14 bases not matched to a gene; V was cut back by 4 bases and J by 2 bases. Germline lookup yields CDR1 SGHRS and CDR2 YFSETQ. The CDR3 has 18 residues. CDR3 sequence: CASSLPAGLAGTTDTQYF. As DNA, the CDR3 is TGCGCCAGCAGCCTGCCCGCTGGGCTAGCGGGGACCACAGATACGCAGTATTTT.

For this clone: At one boundary the junction diverges from the germline segment, which might be a read error. CDR3 sequence: CGTSYTGELFF. The CDR3 bases are TGTGGGACTAGCTACACCGGGGAGCTGTTTTTT. The genes are TRBV20-1 and TRBJ2-2, with 9 bases matching TRBD2. Germline V gene lookup returns CDR1 DFQATT and CDR2 SNEGSKA (reference sequence). This CDR3 is 11 amino acids long.

In this sample, this clone turned up a few times. V and J are TRBV28 and TRBJ2-7, with D tentatively TRBD1 or TRBD2 (5 bases each). CDR1 and CDR2 (germline): MDHEN, SYDVKM. The V end lost 5 bases, the J end lost 4 bases, and 18 bases lay between the germline ends. The CDR3 length is 15 residues. The DNA of the CDR3 is TGTGCCAGCAGTCCCTATTCCGGGACGGGATACGAGCAGTACTTC. Encoded protein: CASSPYSGTGYEQYF.

This chain joins TRBV6-6 and TRBJ2-1, with TRBD1 matching over 7 bases. This CDR3 contains 16 residues. The V gene's germline CDR1 is MNHNY and CDR2 SVGAGI (reference sequence). With V trimmed by 2 bases and J by 5 bases, 9 bases remained unmatched. Here the CDR3 DNA reads TGTGCCAGCAGTTACCCTGGGACAGCTATTGACAATGAGCAGTTCTTC. Its translation: CASSYPGTAIDNEQFF.

The chain joins TRBV6-5 to TRBJ1-5, with D perhaps TRBD1 (6 bases). The CDR3 runs 15 residues. Germline CDR1 and CDR2: MNHEY and SVGAGI. Trimming removed 6 bases from V and 6 bases from J, with 18 bases in between. CDR3 DNA: TGTGCCAGCAGGCCAACAGGGATAAGTGGTCAGCCCCAGCATTTT. Its protein product is CASRPTGISGQPQHF.

V is TRBV28 and J is TRBJ1-1; D gene ambiguous. Germline V gene data show CDR1 as MDHEN and CDR2 as SYDVKM. Trimming shortened V by 5 bases and J by 1 base, and 11 bases separated the two germline ends. The CDR3 has 14 amino acids. The CDR3 loop is CASSRGRANTEAFF. The CDR3 DNA follows: TGTGCCAGCAGTCGTGGCCGGGCGAACACTGAAGCTTTCTTT.

The chain employs TRBV10-1 and TRBJ2-7; 8 bases fit TRBD1. Germline lookup yields CDR1 WNHNN and CDR2 SYGVQD (reference sequence). The CDR3 extends over 14 amino acids. The J segment lost 4 bases and the V segment lost 4 bases, leaving 6 bases of the junction unmatched. The CDR3, as DNA: TGCGCCAGCAGTGGGAACCAGGGGGCATACGAGCAGTACTTC. It translates to CASSGNQGAYEQYF.

This clone was observed a single time. V gene TRBV11-2 combines with J gene TRBJ2-3; D gene unclear. This CDR3 comprises 12 residues. Germline loops: CDR1 SGHAT, CDR2 FQNNGV. V shed 5 bases and J shed 6 bases, with 9 bases lying between them. CDR3 nucleotides: TGTGCCAGCAGCCCAACCCTGGATACGCAGTATTTT. As protein: CASSPTLDTQYF.

The rearrangement joins TRBV7-2 to TRBJ2-2; D may be TRBD2 (6 bases). The CDR3 runs 14 residues. V lost 0 bases and J 6 bases, leaving 8 bases between the germline ends. Per germline, CDR1 SGHTA and CDR2 FQGNSA. CDR3: CASSLAGLPGELFF. The CDR3 DNA reads TGTGCCAGCAGCTTAGCGGGACTCCCCGGGGAGCTGTTTTTT.

This clone was detected once. J is TRBJ2-3 and V is TRBV11-3, with 12 bases matching TRBD1. Trimming at V came to 5 bases and at J to 6 bases, leaving 9 bases not matched to a gene. The length of the CDR3 is 16 residues. Germline lookup yields CDR1 SGHNT and CDR2 YENEEA. CDR3 in amino acids: CASSPGTGGIGDTQYF. DNA of the CDR3: TGTGCCAGCAGCCCTGGGACAGGGGGCATCGGGGATACGCAGTATTTT.

The chain joins TRBV5-1 to TRBJ2-1; D is unclear. Per the germline V gene, CDR1 is SGHRS and CDR2 is YFSETQ. V lost 0 bases, J lost 7 bases, and 11 bases lay in between. The CDR3 loop spans 14 amino acids. The CDR3 sequence is CASSLDSGRNEQFF. CDR3 coding DNA: TGCGCCAGCAGCTTGGACTCGGGCAGAAATGAGCAGTTCTTC.

The rearrangement joins TRBV5-4 to TRBJ2-2; TRBD2 matches 12 bases. J was trimmed by 3 bases and V by 4 bases; bases with no gene match: 4. Germline CDR1 is SGHNT and CDR2 is YYREEE (reference sequence). This CDR3 spans 16 amino acids. The CDR3 spells CASSHLAGGHTGELFF. For the CDR3, the DNA is TGTGCCAGCAGCCATCTAGCGGGGGGGCACACCGGGGAGCTGTTTTTT. The entire variable domain, with the rest obtained from reference TRBV5-4 and TRBJ2-2, is as follows: ETGVTQSPTHLIKTRGQQVTLRCSSQSGHNTVSWYQQALGQGPQFIFQYYREEENGRGNFPPRFSGLQFPNYSSELNVNALELDDSALYLCASSHLAGGHTGELFFGEGSRLTVL.

The V gene is TRBV19, the J gene TRBJ2-7; the D is unclear. The V gene's germline CDR1 is LNHDA and CDR2 SQIVND (reference sequence). With 5 bases removed from V and 2 bases from J, the gap between germline ends came to 16 bases. There are 15 residues in the CDR3. CDR3 nucleotides: TGTGCCAGTAGTCCCGACTCACTGAACGCCTACGAGCAGTACTTC. It codes for CASSPDSLNAYEQYF.

The V call is TRBV27, the J call TRBJ2-2, with D unclear. This CDR3 spans 12 amino acids. V was clipped by 7 bases and J by 1 base, with 4 bases between them. Germline V gene lookup returns CDR1 MNHEY and CDR2 SMNVEV (reference sequence). CDR3 in DNA: TGTGCCAGCATCAAGAACACCGGGGAGCTGTTTTTT. Protein sequence: CASIKNTGELFF.

This clone was seen more than once but under ten times. V and J are TRBV19 and TRBJ1-5, with TRBD1 matching over 8 bases. With 3 bases clipped from V and 7 bases from J, the junction kept 5 bases outside the gene matches. The CDR3 is made up of 14 amino acids. Germline loops: CDR1 LNHDA, CDR2 SQIVND (reference sequence). As DNA, the CDR3 is TGTGCCAGTAGTATTCAGGGGGCGGCACAGCCCCAGCATTTT. Amino acid sequence: CASSIQGAAQPQHF.

The chain employs TRBV7-2 and TRBJ1-5; no definite D call. The CDR3 extends over 12 amino acids. Germline lookup yields CDR1 SGHTA and CDR2 FQGNSA. V was clipped by 3 bases and J by 7 bases, with 7 bases between them. The CDR3 protein is CASSLTHQPQHF. The CDR3 bases are TGTGCCAGCAGCTTGACCCACCAGCCCCAGCATTTT.

The chain joins TRBV7-2 to TRBJ1-1; possibly TRBD1 for D (6 bases). Trimming shortened V by 2 bases and J by 1 base, and 23 bases separated the two germline ends. This CDR3 has 19 residues. Germline CDR1 SGHTA, CDR2 FQGNSA. The CDR3, as DNA: TGTGCCAGCAGCTTACCAGGGGATTTGGGACCGCCCTCGAACACTGAAGCTTTCTTT. Translated, it gives CASSLPGDLGPPSNTEAFF. The full variable domain, with the rest looked up from reference TRBV7-2 and TRBJ1-1, is GAGVSQSPSNKVTEKGKDVELRCDPISGHTALYWYRQSLGQGLEFLIYFQGNSAPDKSGLPSDRFSAERTGGSVSTLTIQRTQQEDSAVYLCASSLPGDLGPPSNTEAFFGQGTRLTVV.

The J gene is TRBJ2-1, the V gene TRBV19; 8 positions agree with TRBD2. The germline V gene encodes CDR1 LNHDA and CDR2 SQIVND (reference sequence). Trimming took 5 bases from V and 5 from J; bases not matched to a gene: 5. This CDR3 contains 14 residues. CDR3 residues: CASSGRGGDNEQFF. In nucleotides, the CDR3 is TGTGCCAGTAGTGGTCGGGGGGGCGACAATGAGCAGTTCTTC.

This clone was seen just once. The chain employs TRBV30 and TRBJ2-1, with 8 nucleotides matching TRBD2. The CDR3 runs 15 residues. With V trimmed by 1 base and J by 8 bases, 10 bases remained unmatched. Per the germline V gene, CDR1 is GTSNPN and CDR2 is SVGIG (reference sequence). CDR3 nucleotide sequence: TGTGCCTGGAGTGCGACGGGGGGGCCGAACGATGAGCAGTTCTTC. Translating gives CAWSATGGPNDEQFF.

The J gene is TRBJ1-1, the V gene TRBV4-1, with D unresolved. Trimming took off 3 bases at V and 6 bases at J, with 17 bases between the two ends. This CDR3 is built from 15 residues. Germline V CDR1 and CDR2: MGHRA, YSYEKL. CDR3: CASSQVKDGRSEAFF. The CDR3 nucleotides read TGCGCCAGCAGCCAGGTAAAGGACGGCAGATCTGAAGCTTTCTTT.

The V call is TRBV2, the J call TRBJ1-4, with no clear D. The CDR3 runs to 11 residues. The V end lost 7 bases, the J end lost 10 bases, and 10 bases lay between the germline ends. Germline V lookup: CDR1 SNHLY, CDR2 FYNNEI. CDR3 in amino acids: CASIYEGKLFF. DNA for the CDR3: TGTGCCAGCATATACGAAGGAAAACTGTTTTTT.

The gene calls are TRBV10-3 and TRBJ2-1; weak D call: TRBD1 (5 bases). Per germline, CDR1 ENHRY and CDR2 SYGVKD. The CDR3 consists of 15 residues. The ends were cut back, 5 bases at V and 5 bases at J, with 16 bases in the middle. The CDR3 DNA reads TGTGCCATCAGTCTCGGGCAGGGAATGGACAATGAGCAGTTCTTC. Its translation is CAISLGQGMDNEQFF.

The rearrangement joins TRBV6-5 to TRBJ2-1, with 10 bases lining up with TRBD1. V dropped 6 bases and J dropped 7; count of bases not matched to a gene: 9. The germline CDR1 and CDR2 sequences are MNHEY and SVGAGI. This CDR3 contains 15 residues. The CDR3 sequence: CASSPAGQGRNEQFF. In DNA form, the CDR3 reads TGTGCCAGCAGCCCCGCGGGACAGGGGCGGAATGAGCAGTTCTTC.

The chain employs TRBV11-1 and TRBJ1-1, with a possible D match to TRBD1 (5 bases). The V and J ends lost 1 base and 8 bases respectively, with 8 bases between them. The CDR3 contains 12 residues. Germline CDR1 reads SGHAT; CDR2 reads FQDESV (reference sequence). CDR3 nucleotide sequence: TGTGCCAGCAGCTTAGGGTACAGGGAAGCTTTCTTT. It encodes CASSLGYREAFF.

V gene TRBV20-1 combines with J gene TRBJ2-7; D possibly corresponds to TRBD1 (6 bases). Trimming took off 6 bases at V and 2 bases at J, with 8 bases between the two ends. Per the germline V gene, CDR1 is DFQATT and CDR2 is SNEGSKA (reference sequence). This CDR3 region has 11 residues. The CDR3 sequence is CSADRTYEQYF. CDR3 DNA: TGCAGTGCCGACAGGACCTACGAGCAGTACTTC.

This clone was observed a single time. The chain has TRBV7-8 and TRBJ2-2; D may be TRBD1 (6 bases). Germline CDR1 is SGHVS and CDR2 is FQNEAQ. The CDR3 is 15 residues long. The ends were cut back, 5 bases at V and 0 bases at J, with 10 bases in the middle. The CDR3: CASSVGHSNTGELFF. CDR3 nucleotides: TGTGCCAGCAGCGTGGGACACTCGAACACCGGGGAGCTGTTTTTT.

This chain connects TRBV6-5 to TRBJ1-1; 10 bases line up with TRBD1. This CDR3 contains 14 residues. The ends lost 5 bases at V and 10 bases at J; junction bases unmatched: 10. The V gene's germline CDR1 is MNHEY and CDR2 SVGAGI. The CDR3 coding sequence is TGTGCCAGCAGTAGAGACAGGGGGCGAATTGTAGCTTTCTTT. This translates into CASSRDRGRIVAFF.

This clone was counted once. The chain recombines TRBV4-1 with TRBJ1-2; D is possibly TRBD1 (5 bases). This CDR3 is built from 15 residues. V was clipped by 0 bases and J by 7 bases, with 15 bases between them. The germline CDR1 and CDR2 sequences are MGHRA and YSYEKL. The CDR3 loop reads CASSQEGAQGSGYTF. The DNA of the CDR3 is TGCGCCAGCAGCCAAGAGGGTGCCCAGGGATCTGGCTACACCTTC.